This T cell receptor (beta chain) was profiled in a study of blood T cell repertoires in COVID-19. Turning to the study itself: T cells, B-cell-depleted T cells, or PBMCs supplied cDNA or gDNA.

Original methodology: Reference gene primer amplification gave nucleated cell count estimates. The table came from immunoSEQ multiplex PCR; TCRdb's copy has only in-frame clones and leaves some out. V, J and clone size were drawn from that table, and D and trimming were deduced from the DNA. The repertoire holds about 100,000 clones, 90% to 95% seen once, with roughly 6% in the top ten. The CDR3 runs to 16 residues. CDR1 and CDR2 from the germline V gene are MDHEN and SYDVKM. V trimming: 2 bases; J trimming: 0 bases; junction bases outside the gene matches: 6. Sequenced material: peripheral blood. The chain combines TRBV28 with TRBJ2-5; 7 nucleotides line up with TRBD1. The sequence came from a human donor in a cohort sampled during active COVID-19. The chain's CDR3 is CASSLKLDRDQETQYF. In nucleotides, the CDR3 is TGTGCCAGCAGTTTAAAACTCGACAGGGACCAAGAGACCCAGTACTTC.